A single sample gave rise to the 14 T cell receptor beta chains below, sequenced in a study of cytotoxic CD8 clonotypes in ibrutinib-treated CLL. Sequencing was performed with immunoSEQ multiplex PCR; in TCRdb, only in-frame clones are kept and a portion is missing. The data show some 10,000 clones, around 80% seen once. The starting material was PBMCs, obtained at disease progression, from a patient treated with ibrutinib. The receptors shown here come from a human donor with chronic lymphocytic leukemia.

This clone has just a few counts. The rearrangement links TRBV2 to TRBJ2-4; tentative D call: TRBD1 (6 bases). Trimming pared 6 bases from V and 6 bases from J, leaving 12 bases between. The germline V gene has CDR1 SNHLY and CDR2 FYNNEI. This CDR3 region has 13 residues. The CDR3 bases are TGTGCCAGCAGGAAAGAGGGGGTAAACATTCAGTACTTC. Its protein is CASRKEGVNIQYF.

This clone was observed once. This chain uses TRBV5-1 with TRBJ2-5, with 12 bases matching TRBD1. Germline lookup yields CDR1 SGHRS and CDR2 YFSETQ. After removal of 3 bases from V and 5 bases from J, the junction contained 5 bases not matched to a gene. This CDR3 has 15 residues. CDR3 residues: CASSWGQGAGETQYF. In DNA form, the CDR3 reads TGCGCCAGCAGCTGGGGACAGGGGGCGGGGGAGACCCAGTACTTC.

This chain uses TRBV5-1 with TRBJ1-4; D uncertain. Trimming cost V 4 bases and J 1 base, with 17 bases left between them. The CDR3 covers 17 residues. Germline values: CDR1 SGHRS, CDR2 YFSETQ. CDR3 sequence (DNA): TGCGCCAGCAGCCCCCGGGCTGGAGGTGGAACTAATGAAAAACTGTTTTTT. Its translation: CASSPRAGGGTNEKLFF.

The chain recombines TRBV9 with TRBJ1-1, with 9 bases matching TRBD1. The germline V gene encodes CDR1 SGDLS and CDR2 YYNGEE. The CDR3 is made up of 16 amino acids. V was pared by 4 bases and J by 0 bases, with 7 bases of the junction left unmatched. The CDR3 nucleotides read TGTGCCAGCAGCAACCACAGGGGGCCTATGAACACTGAAGCTTTCTTT. It encodes CASSNHRGPMNTEAFF.

The J gene is TRBJ2-5, the V gene TRBV2, with D perhaps assigned TRBD1 or TRBD2 (6 bases each). V dropped 3 bases and J dropped 3 bases, with 17 bases sitting between them. The length of the CDR3 is 16 residues. Looked up from germline, CDR1 is SNHLY and CDR2 is FYNNEI. CDR3 DNA sequence: TGTGCCAGCAGTGACTGGGGGGCACCGGTTGAAGAGACCCAGTACTTC. Translation: CASSDWGAPVEETQYF.

The chain couples TRBV4-2 to TRBJ1-2; D not resolved. The CDR3 has 14 amino acids. Germline values: CDR1 LGHNA, CDR2 YNFKEQ. Trimming took off 0 bases at V and 4 bases at J, with 9 bases between the two ends. DNA for the CDR3: TGTGCCAGCAGCCAAGATCGGCAGGTCTATGGCTACACCTTC. This encodes CASSQDRQVYGYTF.

The chain carries TRBV19 and TRBJ2-1; tentatively, D is TRBD2 (7 bases). Germline-derived CDR1 and CDR2 are LNHDA and SQIVND (reference sequence). The CDR3 totals 14 residues. The V and J ends lost 6 bases and 3 bases respectively, with 12 bases between them. As DNA, the CDR3 is TGTGCCAGTAGAGCAGGGGAGGGCTACAATGAGCAGTTCTTC. It codes for CASRAGEGYNEQFF.

The chain has TRBV5-1 and TRBJ1-2, with TRBD1 matching over 8 bases. The V gene's germline CDR1 is SGHRS and CDR2 YFSETQ. CDR3 length: 15 residues. With 4 bases clipped from V and 7 bases from J, the junction kept 12 bases outside the gene matches. The DNA for the CDR3 is TGCGCCAGCAGCGGCTCTCAGGGGGCGAGCGGTGGCTACACCTTC. Translation: CASSGSQGASGGYTF.

J is TRBJ1-1 and V is TRBV19, with D possibly TRBD1 on 6 matching bases. CDR1 LNHDA and CDR2 SQIVND come from the germline V gene (reference sequence). The CDR3 extends over 16 amino acids. V lost 1 base to trimming and J lost 4 bases, with 16 bases between them. CDR3 sequence: CASSIGFSGAGTEAFF. DNA for the CDR3: TGTGCCAGTAGTATAGGTTTCTCGGGGGCGGGCACTGAAGCTTTCTTT.

V and J are TRBV18 and TRBJ1-1, with D possibly TRBD1 on 6 matching bases. V lost 3 bases and J 7 bases, leaving 18 bases between the germline ends. This CDR3 contains 15 residues. CDR1 KGHSH and CDR2 LQKENI come from the germline V gene. CDR3 sequence: CASSPDRPSHREAFF. For the CDR3, the DNA is TGTGCCAGCTCACCCGACAGGCCGAGCCACCGTGAAGCTTTCTTT.

The chain joins TRBV9 to TRBJ2-1, with a possible D match to TRBD1 (7 bases). Germline V lookup: CDR1 SGDLS, CDR2 YYNGEE. Trimming took off 4 bases at V and 4 bases at J, with 15 bases between the two ends. The CDR3 runs 15 residues. The CDR3 bases are TGTGCCAGCAGCCTTCAGGGGGGATTATACAATGAGCAGTTCTTC. Translated: CASSLQGGLYNEQFF.

The chain carries TRBV9 and TRBJ2-3; D is possibly TRBD2 (6 bases). Trimming pared 0 bases from V and 2 bases from J, leaving 16 bases between. The germline CDR1 and CDR2 sequences are SGDLS and YYNGEE. This CDR3 is 17 amino acids long. CDR3 sequence: CASSVEGTGDLTDTQYF. In nucleotides, the CDR3 is TGTGCCAGCAGCGTAGAGGGAACGGGGGACCTCACAGATACGCAGTATTTT.

The rearrangement uses TRBV5-6 and TRBJ2-5; unclear D gene. The end of the DNA fits TRBJ2-7 better, so the J call may be wrong. Germline V gene lookup returns CDR1 SGHDT and CDR2 YYEEEE. The CDR3 covers 15 residues. The CDR3 region has the DNA TGTGCCAGCAGCTGGTCGCGAGTCAGCTCCTACGAGCAGTACTTC. It codes for CASSWSRVSSYEQYF.

This sequence joins TRBV7-9 and TRBJ1-1; 8 nucleotides align to TRBD1. The CDR3 contains 15 residues. Trimming removed 4 bases from V and 5 bases from J; junction bases left unmatched: 9. Germline V CDR1 and CDR2: SEHNR, FQNEAQ (reference sequence). The CDR3 region has the DNA TGTGCCAGCAGCTCGACCCGGACAGGGAGGACTGAAGCTTTCTTT. This encodes CASSSTRTGRTEAFF. Full variable domain (rest looked up from reference TRBV7-9 and TRBJ1-1): DTGVSQNPRHKITKRGQNVTFRCDPISEHNRLYWYRQTLGQGPEFLTYFQNEAQLEKSRLLSDRFSAERPKGSFSTLEIQRTEQGDSAMYLCASSSTRTGRTEAFFGQGTRLTVV.